The text below deals with one T cell receptor beta chain. The assay was immunoSEQ multiplex PCR, and TCRdb's table has in-frame clones only and misses some. The repertoire holds under 30,000 clones, with 89% as singletons. This specimen comes from a study of T cell changes during pregnancy in multiple sclerosis. Unmatched junction bases numbered 7, after V lost 0 bases and J lost 5 bases. CDR1 LNHDA and CDR2 SQIVND come from the germline V gene (reference sequence). The CDR3 runs to 17 residues. This chain uses TRBV19 with TRBJ1-5; 10 positions match TRBD1. The sample in question was CD8+ T cells from peripheral blood mononuclear cells, obtained in the second trimester of pregnancy. This receptor was taken from a female donor with multiple sclerosis, enrolled in a pregnancy study. In DNA, the CDR3 is TGTGCCAGTAGTATAGATCTGGGGACAGGGGACCATCAGCCCCAGCATTTT. As protein: CASSIDLGTGDHQPQHF. The whole variable domain, filled in from reference TRBV19 and TRBJ1-5, reads DGGITQSPKYLFRKEGQNVTLSCEQNLNHDAMYWYRQDPGQGLRLIYYSQIVNDFQKGDIAEGYSVSREKKESFPLTVTSAQKNPTAFYLCASSIDLGTGDHQPQHFGDGTRLSIL.